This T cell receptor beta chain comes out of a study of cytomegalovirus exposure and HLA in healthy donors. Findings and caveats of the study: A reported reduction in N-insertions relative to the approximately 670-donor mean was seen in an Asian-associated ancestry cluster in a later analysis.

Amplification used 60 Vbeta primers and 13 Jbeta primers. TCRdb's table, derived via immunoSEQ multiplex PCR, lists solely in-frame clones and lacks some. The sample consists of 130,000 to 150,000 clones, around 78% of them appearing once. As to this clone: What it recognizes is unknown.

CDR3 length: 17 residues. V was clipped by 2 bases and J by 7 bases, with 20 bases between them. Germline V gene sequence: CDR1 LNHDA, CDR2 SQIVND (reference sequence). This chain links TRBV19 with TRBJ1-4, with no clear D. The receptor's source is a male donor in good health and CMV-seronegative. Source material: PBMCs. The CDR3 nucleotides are TGTGCCAGTAGTATACTAGTAGTCGGTGTCGAGGGTGAAAAACTGTTTTTT. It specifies CASSILVVGVEGEKLFF.